This T cell receptor beta chain was sequenced in a study of cytomegalovirus exposure and HLA in healthy donors (dated by TCRdb to the late 2010s). Turning to the overall study: A later analysis indicated that the 130 or so validation repertoires were generated on the platform also employed for the approximately 700 repertoires of the first cohort. To predict cytomegalovirus infection status, the study brought together high-throughput TCR immunosequencing, statistical association of individual TCRs with disease status, and machine learning. Besides the first cohort of hundreds of subjects, a separate validation cohort made up of over 100 different subjects was used. The study aimed to test whether cataloging public T cell receptors could reveal signatures of past pathogen exposure.

On the study overall, not on this receptor specifically: A total of 164 TCR beta chains were listed by the study as associated with cytomegalovirus. In vitro tests confirmed that three of the cytomegalovirus-associated TCR beta chains recognize cytomegalovirus antigens. In both the original and validation cohorts, the classifier was reported to diagnose cytomegalovirus status with high specificity and sensitivity. All 120 or so repertoires were used to score co-occurrence in the validation cohort in a later analysis, because that analysis had no HLA typing for the cohort. It was suggested by the authors that the approach could potentially be generalized to other disease states and immunological phenotypes. Subsequent analysis determined that TCRs grouped into clusters in the first cohort also showed a tendency toward co-occurrence across the 130 or so validation repertoires, and 85% to 95% of cluster scores exceeded 0. Most TCR sequences were seen in very few donors, while some public TCRs were found in many individuals.

On this clone itself: The antigen it binds to is not known. Per-nucleotide qualities are absent, and no much larger clonotype sits a single base away.

Donors formed part of the validation cohort, which comprised over a hundred subjects and was distinct from the first cohort of under 750 subjects. Ends trimmed: V by 0 bases, J by 1 base; bases unmatched to a gene: 2. The CDR3, from cysteine to phenylalanine, totals 15 residues. Here the CDR3 DNA is all that survives: 45 bases in frame from base 1. Reading the germline V gene gives CDR1 MNHEY and CDR2 SVGAGI. The library came from the immunoSEQ multiplex PCR assay. The paper's processing steps were these. A statistical classification framework was built for diagnosing cytomegalovirus status from the catalog of TCR beta chain sequences. As stored in TCRdb, this immuneACCESS dataset retains in-frame rearrangements with V and J assigned. A fraction of the clones does not appear; measured against another copy, unresolved V genes explain less than half of the discrepancy, and the remainder lacks a known reason. V and J calls and clone size are copied from that table; D and trimming were computed from the DNA. The sample table records roughly 130,000 clones; around nine tenths of these occur just once. Together, the top ten hold about 1.5% of the sample.

The sample comprised PBMCs. This sequence uses TRBV6-5 and TRBJ1-1, with TRBD1 matching 7 junction bases. The sequence was obtained from a man aged 30-40 years in good health and CMV-seronegative. The nucleotide sequence reads TGTGCCAGCAGTTACTCGACAGGGTGGAACACTGAAGCTTTCTTT. This codes for CASSYSTGWNTEAFF.